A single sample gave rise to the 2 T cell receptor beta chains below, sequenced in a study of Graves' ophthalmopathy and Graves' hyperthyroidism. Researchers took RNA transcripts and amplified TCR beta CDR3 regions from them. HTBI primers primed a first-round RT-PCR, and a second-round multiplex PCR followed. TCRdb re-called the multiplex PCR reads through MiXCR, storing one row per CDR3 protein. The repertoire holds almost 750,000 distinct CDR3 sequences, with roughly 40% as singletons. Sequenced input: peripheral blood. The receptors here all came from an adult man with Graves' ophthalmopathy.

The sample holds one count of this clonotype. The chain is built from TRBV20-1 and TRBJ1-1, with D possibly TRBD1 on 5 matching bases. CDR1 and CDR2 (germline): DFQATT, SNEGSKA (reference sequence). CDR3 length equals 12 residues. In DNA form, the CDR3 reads TGCAGCGCGGATACAGGGAACACTGAAGCTTTCTTT. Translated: CSADTGNTEAFF.

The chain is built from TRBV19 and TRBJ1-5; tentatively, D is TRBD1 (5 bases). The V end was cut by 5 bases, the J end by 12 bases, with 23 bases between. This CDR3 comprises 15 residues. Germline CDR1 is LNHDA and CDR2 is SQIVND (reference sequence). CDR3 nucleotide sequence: TGTGCCAGTAGTCCTCCTGGGGAGGGGAAAGTGGACCAGCATTTT. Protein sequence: CASSPPGEGKVDQHF. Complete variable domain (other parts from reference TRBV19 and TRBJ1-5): DGGITQSPKYLFRKEGQNVTLSCEQNLNHDAMYWYRQDPGQGLRLIYYSQIVNDFQKGDIAEGYSVSREKKESFPLTVTSAQKNPTAFYLCASSPPGEGKVDQHFGDGTRLSIL.